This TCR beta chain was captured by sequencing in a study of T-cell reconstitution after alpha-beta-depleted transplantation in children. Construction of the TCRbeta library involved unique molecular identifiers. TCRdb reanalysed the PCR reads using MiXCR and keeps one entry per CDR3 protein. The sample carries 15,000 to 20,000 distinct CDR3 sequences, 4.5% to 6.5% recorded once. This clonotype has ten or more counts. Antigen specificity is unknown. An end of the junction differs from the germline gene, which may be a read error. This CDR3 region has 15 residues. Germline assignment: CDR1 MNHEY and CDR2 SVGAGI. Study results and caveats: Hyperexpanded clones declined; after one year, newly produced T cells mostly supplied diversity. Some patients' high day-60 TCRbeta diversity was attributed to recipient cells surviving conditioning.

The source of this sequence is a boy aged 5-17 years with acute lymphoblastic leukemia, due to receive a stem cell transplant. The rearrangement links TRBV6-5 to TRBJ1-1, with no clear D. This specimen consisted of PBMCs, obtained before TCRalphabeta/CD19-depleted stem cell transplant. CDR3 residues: CASIYQSRMNTEAFF. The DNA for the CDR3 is TGTGCCAGCATTTACCAGTCGCGAATGAACACTGAAGCTTTCTTT.